This T cell receptor (beta chain) originates from a study of Graves' ophthalmopathy and Graves' hyperthyroidism. Germline loops: CDR1 DFQATT, CDR2 SNEGSKA (reference sequence). The CDR3 covers 16 residues. Trimming removed 2 bases at V and 4 bases at J, with 21 bases between. Scientists amplified the TCR beta CDR3 regions from RNA transcripts. A first-round RT-PCR used HTBI primers, followed by a second-round multiplex PCR. TCRdb re-called the multiplex PCR reads with MiXCR, one entry per CDR3 protein. The table lists fewer than 600,000 distinct CDR3 sequences, around 14% of them singletons. This clonotype was observed at least ten times.

The TCR originated in a woman in her thirties with Graves' ophthalmopathy. The rearrangement uses TRBV20-1 and TRBJ2-7, with unresolved D. Sequencing was performed on blood. In DNA form, the CDR3 reads TGCAGTGCTAGAAGAATTGAGACCGCGAAGTTTTACGAGCAGTACTTC. It yields the protein CSARRIETAKFYEQYF.